The 18 T cell receptor beta chains reported below all come from one sample, sequenced in a study of long-term antiretroviral therapy in people with HIV. Survey-level immunoSEQ v3.0 assays were run. Measured with immunoSEQ multiplex PCR; TCRdb has only the in-frame clones, and not every one. The data hold 25,000 to 30,000 clones, with 86% observed a single time. This specimen was unsorted PBMCs, taken 2.7 years after starting antiretroviral therapy. These receptors were taken from a man between 40 and 49 years old with HIV.

The chain joins TRBV2 to TRBJ2-3, with 7 nucleotides matching TRBD2. V dropped 8 bases and J dropped 0; count of bases not matched to a gene: 11. The CDR3 runs 16 residues. CDR1 SNHLY and CDR2 FYNNEI come from the germline V gene. The CDR3 reads CASAGSGVTSTDTQYF. The CDR3 bases are TGTGCCAGCGCAGGGAGCGGGGTTACTAGCACAGATACGCAGTATTTT.

This clone was counted a few times. The chain couples TRBV7-2 to TRBJ2-7; 11 bases agree with TRBD2. This CDR3 comprises 14 residues. Germline trimming cut 5 bases from V and 9 bases from J; bases unmatched to any gene: 9. Germline V lookup: CDR1 SGHTA, CDR2 FQGNSA. This chain's CDR3 is CASSVSGRGLGQYF. Written as DNA, the CDR3 is TGTGCCAGCAGCGTTAGCGGGAGGGGCCTTGGGCAGTACTTC.

This clone was seen once. The chain employs TRBV5-1 and TRBJ2-7; perhaps TRBD2 as D (5 bases). The germline gives CDR1 SGHRS, CDR2 YFSETQ. Deletions cut 6 bases from V and 3 bases from J, with 19 bases between. The CDR3 has 15 amino acids. CDR3 sequence: CASTQYVSGGYEQYF. The CDR3 region has the DNA TGCGCCAGCACTCAGTACGTATCAGGAGGCTACGAGCAGTACTTC.

Remarks on this clone: Other DNA sequences of this sample code for an identical CDR3. CDR3 DNA sequence: TGTGCCAGCAGCTTACCGGGCGGCTACGAGCAGTACTTC. Residues: CASSLPGGYEQYF. V gene TRBV7-9 combines with J gene TRBJ2-7; no firm D call. This CDR3 has 13 residues. The V gene's germline CDR1 is SEHNR and CDR2 FQNEAQ (reference sequence). The V end lost 2 bases, the J end lost 3 bases, and 8 bases lay between the germline ends.

This clone was recorded a few times. The chain carries TRBV18 and TRBJ1-6; 7 positions agree with TRBD1. The junction had 6 bases not matched to a gene; V was cut back by 2 bases and J by 5 bases. Germline V gene sequence: CDR1 KGHSH, CDR2 LQKENI. This CDR3 has 16 residues. For the CDR3, the DNA is TGTGCCAGCTCACCATTGACAGGGAAAAATAATTCACCCCTCCACTTT. It codes for CASSPLTGKNNSPLHF.

The J gene is TRBJ2-7, the V gene TRBV19; maybe TRBD1 (5 bases). CDR1 LNHDA and CDR2 SQIVND come from the germline V gene (reference sequence). The CDR3 covers 14 residues. V lost 10 bases to trimming and J lost 3 bases, with 19 bases between them. The DNA of the CDR3 is TGTGCCACCAGCTCCCCCTCGACAGACTACGAGCAGTACTTC. Translating it yields CATSSPSTDYEQYF.

The chain uses TRBV27 and TRBJ2-1; D tentatively reads TRBD1 or TRBD2 (6 bases each). Per the germline V gene, CDR1 is MNHEY and CDR2 is SMNVEV (reference sequence). The CDR3 runs 14 residues. V lost 7 bases, J lost 4 bases, and 14 bases lay in between. CDR3 amino acids: CASNPGGSYNEQFF. CDR3 nucleotides: TGTGCCAGCAATCCCGGGGGCTCTTACAATGAGCAGTTCTTC.

V usage is TRBV14 and J usage is TRBJ2-5; possible D gene TRBD1, 5 bases. The V end was cut by 0 bases, the J end by 4 bases, with 9 bases between. Germline loops: CDR1 SGHDN, CDR2 FVKESK. CDR3 length equals 14 residues. The CDR3 bases are TGTGCCAGCAGCCAAGAGGGTGGGGCAGAGACCCAGTACTTC. Amino acids: CASSQEGGAETQYF.

The V gene is TRBV11-3, the J gene TRBJ2-1; the D is unclear. Per germline, CDR1 SGHNT and CDR2 YENEEA. V was clipped by 3 bases and J by 0 bases, with 6 bases between them. The CDR3 covers 14 residues. In DNA, the CDR3 is TGTGCCAGCAGCTTGAGCGCCTCCTACAATGAGCAGTTCTTC. Its translation is CASSLSASYNEQFF.

V and J are TRBV27 and TRBJ1-6; no clear D gene. CDR1 is MNHEY and CDR2 is SMNVEV in the germline V gene (reference sequence). Trimming stripped 1 base from V and 6 bases from J, with 13 bases between. The CDR3 totals 16 residues. The CDR3: CASSLLVGKGNSPLHF. The DNA of the CDR3 is TGTGCCAGCAGTTTATTGGTGGGAAAGGGTAATTCACCCCTCCACTTT.

The rearrangement joins TRBV29-1 to TRBJ2-6, with D hard to call. V lost 0 bases to trimming and J lost 0 bases, with 3 bases between them. The CDR3 extends over 14 amino acids. Looked up from germline, CDR1 is SQVTM and CDR2 is ANQGSEA. CDR3 region: CSVEEHSGANVLTF. The CDR3 DNA sequence: TGCAGCGTTGAAGAGCACTCTGGGGCCAACGTCCTGACTTTC.

In its sample, this clone was seen a few times. The rearrangement joins TRBV2 to TRBJ1-5, with D maybe TRBD1 (6 bases). The CDR3 is 15 residues long. Germline loops: CDR1 SNHLY, CDR2 FYNNEI. V dropped 1 base and J dropped 7 bases, with 14 bases sitting between them. Here the CDR3 DNA reads TGTGCCAGCAGTGAAGGTCTGGGGGCGGGGCAGCCCCAGCATTTT. Protein product: CASSEGLGAGQPQHF.

The V call is TRBV19, the J call TRBJ2-7; D might be TRBD1 (5 bases). CDR1 is LNHDA, CDR2 SQIVND, per germline (reference sequence). The CDR3 length is 13 residues. V was trimmed by 5 bases and J by 2 bases, leaving 10 bases between them. The CDR3 is CASSPQETYEQYF. For the CDR3, the DNA is TGTGCCAGTAGTCCACAGGAGACCTACGAGCAGTACTTC.

The rearrangement uses TRBV6-5 and TRBJ2-2; 10 bases fit TRBD1. J gave up 4 bases and V 0 bases, and 2 bases lay outside the gene matches. This CDR3 comprises 16 residues. Germline CDR1 and CDR2: MNHEY and SVGAGI. The CDR3 bases are TGTGCCAGCAGTTACTCGCGGACAGGGGGCACCGGGGAGCTGTTTTTT. Translating gives CASSYSRTGGTGELFF.

The rearrangement joins TRBV29-1 to TRBJ2-2; D uncertain. Germline V gene lookup returns CDR1 SQVTM and CDR2 ANQGSEA. Between the trimmed V and J ends, which lost 5 bases and 2 bases, there was a span of 3 bases. The CDR3 covers 11 residues. This CDR3 reads CSVRNTGELFF. CDR3 sequence (DNA): TGCAGCGTTCGAAACACCGGGGAGCTGTTTTTT.

V is TRBV14 and J is TRBJ1-1; TRBD1 matches 9 bases. The CDR3 totals 13 residues. Germline V gives CDR1 SGHDN, CDR2 FVKESK. Germline trimming cut 4 bases from V and 11 bases from J; bases unmatched to any gene: 8. CDR3 loop: CASSLEQGARAFF. The CDR3 DNA reads as TGTGCCAGCAGCCTCGAACAGGGGGCGAGGGCTTTCTTT.

The V call is TRBV27, the J call TRBJ2-3; maybe TRBD2 (5 bases). Germline values: CDR1 MNHEY, CDR2 SMNVEV (reference sequence). Deletions cut 0 bases from V and 2 bases from J, with 12 bases between. The CDR3 runs to 16 residues. CDR3 sequence: CASSLSWLASTDTQYF. CDR3 nucleotides: TGTGCCAGCAGTTTATCGTGGCTAGCTTCCACAGATACGCAGTATTTT.

CDR3 in amino acids: CASSWIDRMNTEAFF. The CDR3 coding sequence is TGTGCCAGCAGCTGGATAGACAGGATGAACACTGAAGCTTTCTTT. The V gene is TRBV5-6, the J gene TRBJ1-1; D is perhaps TRBD1 (6 bases). Looked up from germline, CDR1 is SGHDT and CDR2 is YYEEEE. Trimming removed 3 bases from V and 0 bases from J, with 12 bases in between. There are 15 residues in the CDR3.